Below, one T cell receptor (beta chain) is given with its context. Assay: immunoSEQ multiplex PCR; the TCRdb copy retains only in-frame clones and omits some. The table shows over 350,000 clones, with more than 70% occurring only once. Trimming cost V 6 bases and J 1 base; bases outside gene matches: 3. The CDR3 contains 14 residues. CDR1 is LGHDT, CDR2 YNNKEL, per germline (reference sequence). These data belong to a study of blood T cell repertoires in COVID-19. Sequencing was done on a sample of PBMCs or T cells enriched from blood (not recorded which). The chain carries TRBV3-1 (or the pseudogene TRBV3-2) and TRBJ2-5, with 9 nucleotides matching TRBD2. The receptor was isolated from a woman under 30 who had recovered from COVID-19. CDR3 coding DNA: TGTGCCAGCAGGCCGCGGGGGGGCCAAGAGACCCAGTACTTC. It yields the protein CASRPRGGQETQYF.